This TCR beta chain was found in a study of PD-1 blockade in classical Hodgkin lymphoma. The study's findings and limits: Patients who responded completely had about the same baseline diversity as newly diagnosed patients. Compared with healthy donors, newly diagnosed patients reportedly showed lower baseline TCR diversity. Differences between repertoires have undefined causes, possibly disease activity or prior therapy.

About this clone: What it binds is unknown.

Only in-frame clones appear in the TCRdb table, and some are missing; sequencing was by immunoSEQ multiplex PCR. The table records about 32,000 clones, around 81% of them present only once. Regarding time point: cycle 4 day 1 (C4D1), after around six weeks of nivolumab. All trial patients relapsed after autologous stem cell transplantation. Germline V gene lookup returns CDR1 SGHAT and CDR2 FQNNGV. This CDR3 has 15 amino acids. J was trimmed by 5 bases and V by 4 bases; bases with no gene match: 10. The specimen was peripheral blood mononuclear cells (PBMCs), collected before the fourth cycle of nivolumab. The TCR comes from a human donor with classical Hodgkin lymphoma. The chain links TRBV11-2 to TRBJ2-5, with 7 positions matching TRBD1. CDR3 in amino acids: CASSSKQARGETQYF. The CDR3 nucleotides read TGTGCCAGCAGCTCGAAACAGGCCAGGGGGGAGACCCAGTACTTC.